Sequencing of this TCR beta chain was carried out in a study of blood T cell repertoires in COVID-19. The overall study: Collection of acute and convalescent COVID-19 samples took place in the United States, Italy and Spain. From T cells, B-cell-depleted T cells, or PBMCs came the material, which was cDNA or gDNA.

In the original analysis: Amplification of reference gene primers provided the estimated nucleated cell counts. Profiled with immunoSEQ multiplex PCR; TCRdb holds only in-frame clones, not every one. Clonal size and the V and J genes are those of that table, whereas D and trimming came from the DNA. Of 120,000 or so clones in the sample, over 60% were seen once. V was shortened by 5 bases and J by 6 bases, with 16 bases between the two germline ends. The germline V gene has CDR1 SGHTA and CDR2 FQGNSA. This CDR3 is built from 14 residues. The source material was peripheral blood. This sequence originates from a human donor in a cohort sampled during active COVID-19. V usage is TRBV7-2 and J usage is TRBJ1-1; D is unresolved. CDR3 nucleotides: TGTGCCAGCAGCCAGTACAGTGTCCCCCCTGAAGCTTTCTTT. Its protein product is CASSQYSVPPEAFF.